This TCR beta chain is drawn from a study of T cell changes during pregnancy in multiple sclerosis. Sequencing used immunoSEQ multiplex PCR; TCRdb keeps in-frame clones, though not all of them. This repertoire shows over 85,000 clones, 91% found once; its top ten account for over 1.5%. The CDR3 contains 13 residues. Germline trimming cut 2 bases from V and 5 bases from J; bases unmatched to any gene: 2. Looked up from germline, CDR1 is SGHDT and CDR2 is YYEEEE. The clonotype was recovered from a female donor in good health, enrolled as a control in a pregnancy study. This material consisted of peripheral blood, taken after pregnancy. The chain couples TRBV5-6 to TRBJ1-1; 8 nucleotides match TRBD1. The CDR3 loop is CASSFRGHTEAFF. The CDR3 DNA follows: TGTGCCAGCAGCTTCAGGGGGCATACTGAAGCTTTCTTT.